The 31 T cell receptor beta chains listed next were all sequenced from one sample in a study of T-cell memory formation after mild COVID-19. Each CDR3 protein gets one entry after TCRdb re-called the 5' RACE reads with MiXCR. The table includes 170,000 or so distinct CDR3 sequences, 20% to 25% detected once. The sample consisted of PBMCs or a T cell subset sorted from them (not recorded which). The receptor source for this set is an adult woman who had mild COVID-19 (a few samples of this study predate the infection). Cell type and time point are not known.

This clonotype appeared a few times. The CDR3 sequence is CASSAYRGSDTQYF. CDR3 nucleotides: TGTGCCAGCAGCGCGTACAGGGGGTCAGATACGCAGTATTTT. The chain links TRBV7-6 to TRBJ2-3; 8 bases map to TRBD1. The germline V gene has CDR1 SGHVS and CDR2 FNYEAQ. V trimming: 5 bases; J trimming: 4 bases; junction bases outside the gene matches: 5. The CDR3 sequence is 14 residues long.

The CDR3: CASSQEKLNYNEQFF. CDR3 DNA: TGTGCCAGCAGCCAAGAGAAGCTGAACTACAATGAGCAGTTCTTC. This chain connects TRBV4-2 to TRBJ2-1, with unresolved D. V dropped 0 bases and J dropped 3 bases, with 9 bases sitting between them. CDR1 is LGHNA and CDR2 is YNFKEQ in the germline V gene. The CDR3 extends over 15 amino acids.

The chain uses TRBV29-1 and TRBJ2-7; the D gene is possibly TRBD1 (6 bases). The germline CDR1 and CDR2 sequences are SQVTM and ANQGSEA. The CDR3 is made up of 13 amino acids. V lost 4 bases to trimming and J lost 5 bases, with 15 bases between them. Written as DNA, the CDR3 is TGCAGCGTTGTTCCCAGGGGCCAGGACGAGCAGTACTTC. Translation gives CSVVPRGQDEQYF.

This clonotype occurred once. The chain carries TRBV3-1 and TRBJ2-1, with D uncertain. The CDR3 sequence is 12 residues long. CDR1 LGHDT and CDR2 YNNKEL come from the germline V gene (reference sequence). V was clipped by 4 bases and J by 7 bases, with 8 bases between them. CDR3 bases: TGTGCCAGCAGCCCTGACAAGAATGAGCAGTTCTTC. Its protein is CASSPDKNEQFF.

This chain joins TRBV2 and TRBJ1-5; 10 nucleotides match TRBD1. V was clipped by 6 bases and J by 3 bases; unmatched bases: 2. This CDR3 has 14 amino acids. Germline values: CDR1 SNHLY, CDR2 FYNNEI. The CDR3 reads CASRGQGNNQPQHF. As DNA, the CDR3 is TGTGCCAGCAGGGGACAGGGGAACAATCAGCCCCAGCATTTT.

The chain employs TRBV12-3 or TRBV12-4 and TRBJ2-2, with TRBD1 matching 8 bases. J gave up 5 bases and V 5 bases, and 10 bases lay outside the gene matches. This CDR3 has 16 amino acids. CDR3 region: CASSPRQGSWTGELFF. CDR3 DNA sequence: TGTGCCAGCAGTCCTAGACAGGGGAGTTGGACCGGGGAGCTGTTTTTT.

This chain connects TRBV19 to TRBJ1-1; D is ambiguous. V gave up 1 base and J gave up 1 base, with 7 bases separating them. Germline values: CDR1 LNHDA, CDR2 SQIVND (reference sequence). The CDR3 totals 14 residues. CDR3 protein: CASSIGDENTEAFF. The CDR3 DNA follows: TGTGCCAGTAGTATAGGGGATGAGAACACTGAAGCTTTCTTT.

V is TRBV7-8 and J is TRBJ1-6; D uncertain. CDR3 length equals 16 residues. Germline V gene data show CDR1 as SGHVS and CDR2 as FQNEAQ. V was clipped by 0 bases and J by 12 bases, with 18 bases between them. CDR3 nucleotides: TGTGCCAGCAGCTTAGCGGTTAGGACGGGGAATCGACCCCTCCACTTT. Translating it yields CASSLAVRTGNRPLHF.

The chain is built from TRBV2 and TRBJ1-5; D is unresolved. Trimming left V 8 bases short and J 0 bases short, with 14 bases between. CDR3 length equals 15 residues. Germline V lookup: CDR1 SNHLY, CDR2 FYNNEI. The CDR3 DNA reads TGTGCCAGCGGTCCTAGACGGTATAGCAATCAGCCCCAGCATTTT. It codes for CASGPRRYSNQPQHF.

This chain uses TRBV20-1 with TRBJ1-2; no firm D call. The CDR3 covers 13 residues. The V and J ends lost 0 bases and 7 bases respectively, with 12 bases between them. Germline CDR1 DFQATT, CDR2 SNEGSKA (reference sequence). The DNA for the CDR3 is TGCAGTGCTAGAGATGGAACAAGAGCTGGCTACACCTTC. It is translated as CSARDGTRAGYTF.

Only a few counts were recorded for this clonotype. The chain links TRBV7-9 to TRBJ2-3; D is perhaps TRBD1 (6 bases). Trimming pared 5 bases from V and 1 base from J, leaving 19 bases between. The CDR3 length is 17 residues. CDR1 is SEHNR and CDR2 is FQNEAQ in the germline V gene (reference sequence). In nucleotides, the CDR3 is TGTGCCAGCAGCAGACCCCCAGGGGAGCCTGGCACAGATACGCAGTATTTT. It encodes CASSRPPGEPGTDTQYF. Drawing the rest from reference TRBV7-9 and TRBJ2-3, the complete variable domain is DTGVSQNPRHKITKRGQNVTFRCDPISEHNRLYWYRQTLGQGPEFLTYFQNEAQLEKSRLLSDRFSAERPKGSFSTLEIQRTEQGDSAMYLCASSRPPGEPGTDTQYFGPGTRLTVL.

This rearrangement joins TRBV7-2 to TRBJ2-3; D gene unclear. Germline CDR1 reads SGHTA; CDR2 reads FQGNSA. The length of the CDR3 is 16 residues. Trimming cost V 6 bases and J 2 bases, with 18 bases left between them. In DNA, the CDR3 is TGTGCCAGCAGAAGAACGCAGGAAACTCCCACAGATACGCAGTATTTT. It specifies CASRRTQETPTDTQYF.

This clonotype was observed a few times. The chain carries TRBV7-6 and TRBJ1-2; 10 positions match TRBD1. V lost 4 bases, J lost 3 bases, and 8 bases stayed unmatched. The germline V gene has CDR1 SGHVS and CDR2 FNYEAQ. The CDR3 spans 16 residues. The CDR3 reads CASSSAGQGDYYGYTF. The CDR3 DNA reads TGTGCCAGCAGCTCGGCCGGACAGGGGGATTACTATGGCTACACCTTC.

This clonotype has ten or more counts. The CDR3 is CASSLSGLAGSYEQYF. Written as DNA, the CDR3 is TGTGCCAGCAGCTTATCCGGGCTAGCGGGTAGCTACGAGCAGTACTTC. The V gene is TRBV11-2, the J gene TRBJ2-7; TRBD2 aligns across 8 bases. CDR1 is SGHAT, CDR2 FQNNGV, per germline. The CDR3 covers 16 residues. V gave up 2 bases and J gave up 3 bases; unmatched junction bases: 9.

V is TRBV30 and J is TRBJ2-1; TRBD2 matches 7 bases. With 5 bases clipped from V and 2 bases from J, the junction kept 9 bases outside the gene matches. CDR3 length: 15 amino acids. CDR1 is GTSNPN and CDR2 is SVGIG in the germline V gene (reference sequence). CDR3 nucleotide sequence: TGTGCCTGGGGGGTTGGGACTATGGCCTACAATGAGCAGTTCTTC. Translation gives CAWGVGTMAYNEQFF.

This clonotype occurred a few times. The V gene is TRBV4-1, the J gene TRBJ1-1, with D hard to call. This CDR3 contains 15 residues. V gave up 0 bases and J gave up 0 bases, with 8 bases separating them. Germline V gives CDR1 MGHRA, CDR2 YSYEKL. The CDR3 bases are TGCGCCAGCAGCCAAGACGGGCGGGTGAACACTGAAGCTTTCTTT. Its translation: CASSQDGRVNTEAFF.

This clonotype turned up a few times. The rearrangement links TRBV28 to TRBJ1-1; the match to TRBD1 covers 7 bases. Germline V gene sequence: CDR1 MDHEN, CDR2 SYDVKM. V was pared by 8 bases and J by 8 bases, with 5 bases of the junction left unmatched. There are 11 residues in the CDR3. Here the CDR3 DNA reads TGTGCCAGCGGGACAGAAGAAGAAGCTTTCTTT. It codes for CASGTEEEAFF.

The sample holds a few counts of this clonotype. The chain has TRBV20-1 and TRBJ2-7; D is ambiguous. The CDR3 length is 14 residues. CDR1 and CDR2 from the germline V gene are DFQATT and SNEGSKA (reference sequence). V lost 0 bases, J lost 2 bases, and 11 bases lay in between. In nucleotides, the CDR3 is TGCAGTGCTAGAGATCGATCCACCCCCTACGAGCAGTACTTC. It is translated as CSARDRSTPYEQYF.

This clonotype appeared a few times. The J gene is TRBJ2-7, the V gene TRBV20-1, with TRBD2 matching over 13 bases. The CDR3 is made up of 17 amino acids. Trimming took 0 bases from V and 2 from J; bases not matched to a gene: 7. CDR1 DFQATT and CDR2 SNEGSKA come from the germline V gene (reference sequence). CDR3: CSARDGPGLAGPYEQYF. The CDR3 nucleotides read TGCAGTGCTAGAGATGGTCCGGGACTAGCGGGGCCCTACGAGCAGTACTTC.

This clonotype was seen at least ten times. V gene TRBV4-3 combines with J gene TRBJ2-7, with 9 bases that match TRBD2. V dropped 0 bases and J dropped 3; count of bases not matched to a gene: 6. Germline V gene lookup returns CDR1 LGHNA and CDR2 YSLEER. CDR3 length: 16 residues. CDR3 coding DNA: TGCGCCAGCAGCCAAGAATATGGTAGCGGGAGCTACGAGCAGTACTTC. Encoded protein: CASSQEYGSGSYEQYF.

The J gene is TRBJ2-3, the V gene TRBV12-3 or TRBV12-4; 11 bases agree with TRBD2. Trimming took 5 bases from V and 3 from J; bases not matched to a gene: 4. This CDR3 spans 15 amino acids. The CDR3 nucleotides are TGTGCCAGCAGTCAACTAGCGGGGGCTACAGATACGCAGTATTTT. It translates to CASSQLAGATDTQYF.

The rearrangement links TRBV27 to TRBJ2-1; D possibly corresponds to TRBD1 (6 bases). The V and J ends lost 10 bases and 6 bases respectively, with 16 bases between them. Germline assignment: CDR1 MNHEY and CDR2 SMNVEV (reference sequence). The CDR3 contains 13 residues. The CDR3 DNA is TGTGCCATCATTTCACAGGGTGGCAATGAGCAGTTCTTC. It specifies CAIISQGGNEQFF.

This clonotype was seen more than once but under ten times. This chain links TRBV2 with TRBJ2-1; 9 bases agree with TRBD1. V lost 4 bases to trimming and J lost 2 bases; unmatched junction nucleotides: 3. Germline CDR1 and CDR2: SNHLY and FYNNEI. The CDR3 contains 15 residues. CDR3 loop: CASSVGQGTYNEQFF. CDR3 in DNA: TGTGCCAGCAGTGTGGGACAGGGCACCTACAATGAGCAGTTCTTC.

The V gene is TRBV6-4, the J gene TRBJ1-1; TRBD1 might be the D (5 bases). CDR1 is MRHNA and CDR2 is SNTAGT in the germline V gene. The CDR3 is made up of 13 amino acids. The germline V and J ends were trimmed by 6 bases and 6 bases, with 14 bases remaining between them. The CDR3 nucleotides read TGTGCCAGCAGAGAAGTGGGGGGGGCTGAAGCTTTCTTT. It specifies CASREVGGAEAFF.

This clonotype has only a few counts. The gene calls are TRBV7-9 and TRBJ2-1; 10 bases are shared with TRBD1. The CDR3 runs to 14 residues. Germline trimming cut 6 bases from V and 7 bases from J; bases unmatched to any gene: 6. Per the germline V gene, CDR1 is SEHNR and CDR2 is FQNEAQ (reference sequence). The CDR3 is CASRAGQGRNEQFF. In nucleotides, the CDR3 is TGTGCCAGCAGAGCGGGACAGGGGAGGAATGAGCAGTTCTTC.

CDR3 nucleotides: TGTGCCAGCAGTTTAGGACGGGGTCCCCAGCATTTT. This codes for CASSLGRGPQHF. The chain combines TRBV27 with TRBJ1-5; D is uncertain. Per germline, CDR1 MNHEY and CDR2 SMNVEV (reference sequence). The CDR3 has 12 residues. Between the trimmed V and J ends, which lost 2 bases and 10 bases, there was a span of 9 bases.

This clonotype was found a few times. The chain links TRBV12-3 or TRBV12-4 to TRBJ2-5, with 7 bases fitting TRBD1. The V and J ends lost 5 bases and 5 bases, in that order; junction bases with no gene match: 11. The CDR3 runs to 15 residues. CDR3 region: CASSPPTQGWETQYF. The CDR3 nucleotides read TGTGCCAGCAGTCCCCCTACACAGGGGTGGGAGACCCAGTACTTC.

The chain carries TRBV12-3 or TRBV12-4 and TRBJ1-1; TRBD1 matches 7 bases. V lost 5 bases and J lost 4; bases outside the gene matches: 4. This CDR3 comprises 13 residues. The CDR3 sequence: CASSHAGGTEAFF. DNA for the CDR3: TGTGCCAGCAGTCATGCAGGGGGCACTGAAGCTTTCTTT.

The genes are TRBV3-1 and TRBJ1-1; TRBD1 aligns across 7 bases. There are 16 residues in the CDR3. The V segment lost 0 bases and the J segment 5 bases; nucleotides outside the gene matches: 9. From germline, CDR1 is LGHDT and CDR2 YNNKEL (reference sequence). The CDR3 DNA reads TGTGCCAGCAGCCAAGACAGTGACAGGGAGGGGACTGAAGCTTTCTTT. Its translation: CASSQDSDREGTEAFF.

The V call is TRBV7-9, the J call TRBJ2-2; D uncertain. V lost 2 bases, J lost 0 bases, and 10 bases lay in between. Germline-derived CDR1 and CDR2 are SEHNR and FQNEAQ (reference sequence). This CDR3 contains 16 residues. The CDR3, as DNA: TGTGCCAGCAGCTTACTGGTCGTCGCGAACACCGGGGAGCTGTTTTTT. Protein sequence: CASSLLVVANTGELFF.

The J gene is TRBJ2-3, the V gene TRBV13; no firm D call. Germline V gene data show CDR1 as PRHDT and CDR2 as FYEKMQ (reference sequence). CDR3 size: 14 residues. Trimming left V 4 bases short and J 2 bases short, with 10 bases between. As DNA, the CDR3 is TGTGCCAGCAGCTCTCATTCGTTCACAGATACGCAGTATTTT. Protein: CASSSHSFTDTQYF.